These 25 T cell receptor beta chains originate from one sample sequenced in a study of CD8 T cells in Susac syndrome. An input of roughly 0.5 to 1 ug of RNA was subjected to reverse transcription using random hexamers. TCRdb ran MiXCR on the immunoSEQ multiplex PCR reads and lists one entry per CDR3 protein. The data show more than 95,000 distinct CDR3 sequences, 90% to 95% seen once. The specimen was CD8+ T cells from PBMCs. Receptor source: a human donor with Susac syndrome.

This chain's CDR3 is CASSLASGLAGYEQYF. CDR3 DNA sequence: TGTGCCAGCAGCTTAGCGTCGGGACTAGCGGGATACGAGCAGTACTTC. This rearrangement joins TRBV7-2 to TRBJ2-7; 13 nucleotides match TRBD2. J was trimmed by 4 bases and V by 0 bases; bases with no gene match: 3. This CDR3 has 16 residues. Germline values: CDR1 SGHTA, CDR2 FQGNSA.

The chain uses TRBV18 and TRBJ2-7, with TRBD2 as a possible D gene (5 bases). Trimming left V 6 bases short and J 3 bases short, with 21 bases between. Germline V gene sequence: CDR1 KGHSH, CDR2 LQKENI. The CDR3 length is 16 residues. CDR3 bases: TGTGCCAGCTCCCCGAGGACTTACGGGCCAAACTACGAGCAGTACTTC. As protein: CASSPRTYGPNYEQYF.

This chain's CDR3 is CSAAGHGVRETQYF. For the CDR3, the DNA is TGCAGTGCTGCGGGACACGGGGTCCGAGAGACCCAGTACTTC. The chain couples TRBV20-1 to TRBJ2-5, with D possibly being TRBD1 or TRBD2 (6 bases each). With 5 bases removed from V and 4 bases from J, the gap between germline ends came to 17 bases. Germline V gene lookup returns CDR1 DFQATT and CDR2 SNEGSKA (reference sequence). CDR3 length: 14 amino acids.

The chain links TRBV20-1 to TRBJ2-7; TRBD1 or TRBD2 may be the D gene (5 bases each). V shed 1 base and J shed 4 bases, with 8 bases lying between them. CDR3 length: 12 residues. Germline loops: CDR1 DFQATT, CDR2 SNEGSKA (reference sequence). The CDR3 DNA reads TGCAGTGCTAGAGTCAGGGAGTACGAGCAGTACTTC. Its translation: CSARVREYEQYF.

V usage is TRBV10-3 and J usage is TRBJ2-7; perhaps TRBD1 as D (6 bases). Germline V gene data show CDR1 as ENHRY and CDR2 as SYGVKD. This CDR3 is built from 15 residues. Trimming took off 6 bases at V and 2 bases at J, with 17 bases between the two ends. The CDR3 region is CAIRETTGMTYEQYF. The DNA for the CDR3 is TGTGCCATCAGGGAGACCACAGGGATGACCTACGAGCAGTACTTC.

The CDR3 DNA sequence: TGCAGTGCTAGAGTGAGGGACCATGGGGCCAACGTCCTGACTTTC. The encoded protein is CSARVRDHGANVLTF. The rearrangement joins TRBV20-1 to TRBJ2-6; D tentatively reads TRBD1 or TRBD2 (5 bases each). This CDR3 comprises 15 residues. Per germline, CDR1 DFQATT and CDR2 SNEGSKA (reference sequence). Trimming left V 1 base short and J 3 bases short, with 10 bases between.

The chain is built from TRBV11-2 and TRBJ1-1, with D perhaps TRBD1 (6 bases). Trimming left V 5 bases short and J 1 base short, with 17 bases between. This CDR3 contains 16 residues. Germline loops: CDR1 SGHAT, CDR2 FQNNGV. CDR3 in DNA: TGTGCCAGCAGCCCAACCGGGGGGGCCAGGAACACTGAAGCTTTCTTT. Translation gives CASSPTGGARNTEAFF.

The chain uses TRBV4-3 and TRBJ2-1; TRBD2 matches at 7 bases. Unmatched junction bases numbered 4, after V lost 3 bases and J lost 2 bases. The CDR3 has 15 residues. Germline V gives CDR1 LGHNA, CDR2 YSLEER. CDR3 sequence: CASSQESGTYNEQFF. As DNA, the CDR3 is TGCGCCAGCAGCCAGGAGAGCGGGACCTACAATGAGCAGTTCTTC.

CDR3 residues: CATPRLAENYEQYF. In DNA, the CDR3 is TGTGCCACCCCTCGACTAGCAGAGAACTACGAGCAGTACTTC. The chain links TRBV24-1 to TRBJ2-7; 7 nucleotides line up with TRBD2. This CDR3 region has 14 residues. CDR1 is KGHDR and CDR2 is SFDVKD in the germline V gene. V gave up 9 bases and J gave up 3 bases; unmatched junction bases: 10.

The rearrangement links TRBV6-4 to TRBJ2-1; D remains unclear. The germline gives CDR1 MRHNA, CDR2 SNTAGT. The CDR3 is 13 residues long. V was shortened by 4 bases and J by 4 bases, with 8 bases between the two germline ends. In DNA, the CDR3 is TGTGCCAGCAGTGTAGGCGAGTACAATGAGCAGTTCTTC. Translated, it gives CASSVGEYNEQFF.

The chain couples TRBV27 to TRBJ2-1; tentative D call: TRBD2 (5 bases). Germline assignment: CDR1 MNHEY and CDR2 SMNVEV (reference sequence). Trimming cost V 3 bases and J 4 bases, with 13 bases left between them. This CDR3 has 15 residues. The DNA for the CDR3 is TGTGCCAGCAGTTTCGGGCTAGCTGGTTACAATGAGCAGTTCTTC. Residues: CASSFGLAGYNEQFF.

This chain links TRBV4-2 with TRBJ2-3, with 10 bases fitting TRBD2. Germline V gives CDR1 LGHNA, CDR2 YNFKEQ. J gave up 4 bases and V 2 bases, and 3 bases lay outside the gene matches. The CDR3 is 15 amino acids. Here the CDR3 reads CASSQSGGAADTQYF. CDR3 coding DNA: TGTGCCAGCAGCCAAAGCGGGGGGGCAGCAGATACGCAGTATTTT.

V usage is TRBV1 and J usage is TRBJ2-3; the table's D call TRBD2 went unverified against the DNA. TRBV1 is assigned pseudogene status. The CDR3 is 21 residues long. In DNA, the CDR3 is TGCACCAGCAGCCAACTGCCGTCACTAGCGGGGGGCCTTACTGGCACAGATACGCAGTATTTT. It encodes CTSSQLPSLAGGLTGTDTQYF.

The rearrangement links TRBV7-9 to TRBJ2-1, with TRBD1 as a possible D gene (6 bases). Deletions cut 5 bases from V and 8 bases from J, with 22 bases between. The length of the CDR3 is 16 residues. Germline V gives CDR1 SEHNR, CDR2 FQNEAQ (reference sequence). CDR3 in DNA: TGTGCCAGCAGCGAGACCGGGCAGGGGTCAATGGATGAGCAGTTCTTC. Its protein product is CASSETGQGSMDEQFF.

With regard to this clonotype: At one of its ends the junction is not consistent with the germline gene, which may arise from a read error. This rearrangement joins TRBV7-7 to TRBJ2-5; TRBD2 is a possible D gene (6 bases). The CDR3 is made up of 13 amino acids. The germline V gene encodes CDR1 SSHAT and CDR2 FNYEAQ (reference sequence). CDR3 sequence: CASSSSGEETQYF. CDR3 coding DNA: TGTGCTAGCAGCTCCTCGGGGGAAGAGACCCAGTACTTC.

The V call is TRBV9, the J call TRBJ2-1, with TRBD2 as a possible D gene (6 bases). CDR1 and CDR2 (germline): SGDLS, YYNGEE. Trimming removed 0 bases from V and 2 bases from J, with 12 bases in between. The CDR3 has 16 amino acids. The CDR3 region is CASSVGRRTTYNEQFF. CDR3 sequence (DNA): TGTGCCAGCAGCGTAGGGCGGAGGACTACCTACAATGAGCAGTTCTTC.

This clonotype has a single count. CDR3 nucleotide sequence: TGTGCCAGCAGCTTGACAGGGCGCCCCTACGAGCAGTACTTC. Translated: CASSLTGRPYEQYF. V and J are TRBV13 and TRBJ2-7; 7 bases match TRBD1. Germline V lookup: CDR1 PRHDT, CDR2 FYEKMQ (reference sequence). The ends lost 3 bases at V and 2 bases at J; junction bases unmatched: 4. The CDR3 contains 14 residues. Full variable domain (remainder filled in from reference TRBV13 and TRBJ2-7): AAGVIQSPRHLIKEKRETATLKCYPIPRHDTVYWYQQGPGQDPQFLISFYEKMQSDKGSIPDRFSAQQFSDYHSELNMSSLELGDSALYFCASSLTGRPYEQYFGPGTRLTVT.

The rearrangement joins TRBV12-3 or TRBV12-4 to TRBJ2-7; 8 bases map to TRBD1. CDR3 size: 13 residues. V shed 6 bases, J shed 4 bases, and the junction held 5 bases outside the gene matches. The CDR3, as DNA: TGTGCCAGCAGGGAGACAGGGGAGTACGAGCAGTACTTC. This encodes CASRETGEYEQYF.

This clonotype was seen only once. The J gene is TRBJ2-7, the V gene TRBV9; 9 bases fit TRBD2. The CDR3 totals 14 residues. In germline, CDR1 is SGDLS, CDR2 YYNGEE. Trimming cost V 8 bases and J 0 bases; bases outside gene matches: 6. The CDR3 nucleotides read TGTGCCAGTAATAGCGGGAGCAGCTCCTACGAGCAGTACTTC. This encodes CASNSGSSSYEQYF.

CDR3 DNA sequence: TGCAGTGCTAGAGATATAGCGGGAGGGGAGTACAATGAGCAGTTCTTC. It is translated as CSARDIAGGEYNEQFF. The J gene is TRBJ2-1, the V gene TRBV20-1; TRBD2 matches at 11 bases. CDR1 and CDR2 from the germline V gene are DFQATT and SNEGSKA (reference sequence). The J segment lost 4 bases and the V segment lost 0 bases, leaving 5 bases of the junction unmatched. The CDR3 is 16 amino acids.

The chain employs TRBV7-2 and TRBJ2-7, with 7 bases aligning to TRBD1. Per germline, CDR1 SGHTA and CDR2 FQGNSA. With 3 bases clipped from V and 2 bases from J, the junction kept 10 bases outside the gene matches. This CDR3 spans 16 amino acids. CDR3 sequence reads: CASSFGTDRPTYEQYF. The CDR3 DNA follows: TGTGCCAGCAGCTTCGGAACGGACAGGCCAACCTACGAGCAGTACTTC.

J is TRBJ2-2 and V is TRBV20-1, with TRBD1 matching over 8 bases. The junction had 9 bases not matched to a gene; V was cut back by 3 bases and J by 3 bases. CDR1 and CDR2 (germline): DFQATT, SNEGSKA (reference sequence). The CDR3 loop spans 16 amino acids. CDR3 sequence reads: CSARSVETGDTGELFF. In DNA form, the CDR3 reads TGCAGTGCTAGGTCAGTGGAGACAGGGGACACCGGGGAGCTGTTTTTT.

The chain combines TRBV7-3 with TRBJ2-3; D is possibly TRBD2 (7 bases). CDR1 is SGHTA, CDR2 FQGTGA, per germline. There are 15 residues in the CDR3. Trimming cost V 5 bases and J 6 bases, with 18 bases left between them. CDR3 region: CASSPSGGAIDTQYF. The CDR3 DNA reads TGTGCCAGCAGCCCTAGTGGGGGGGCGATTGATACGCAGTATTTT.

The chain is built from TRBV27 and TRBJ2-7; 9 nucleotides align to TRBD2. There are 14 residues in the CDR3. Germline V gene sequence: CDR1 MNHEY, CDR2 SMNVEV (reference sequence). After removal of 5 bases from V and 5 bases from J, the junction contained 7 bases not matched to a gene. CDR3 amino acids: CASSPGTSYHEQYF. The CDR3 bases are TGTGCCAGCAGTCCCGGGACTAGCTACCACGAGCAGTACTTC.

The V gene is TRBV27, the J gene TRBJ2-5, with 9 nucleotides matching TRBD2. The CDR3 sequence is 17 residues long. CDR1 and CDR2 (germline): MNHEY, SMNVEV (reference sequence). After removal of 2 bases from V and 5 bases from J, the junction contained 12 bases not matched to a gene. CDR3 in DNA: TGTGCCAGCAGTTTACTCCTTCCTAGCGGGGTACTCGAGACCCAGTACTTC. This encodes CASSLLLPSGVLETQYF.